This T cell receptor (beta chain) emerged from a study of OX40 agonist ivuxolimab in advanced cancers. Method: immunoSEQ multiplex PCR; TCRdb's copy keeps in-frame clones and lacks some. The sample yields more than 55,000 clones, about four fifths seen once. The CDR3 length is 18 residues. The ends lost 4 bases at V and 0 bases at J; junction bases unmatched: 12. CDR1 and CDR2 (germline): SGHRS, YFSETQ. Specimen: CD4+ or CD8+ T cells sorted from blood, collected in a trial of the OX40 agonist ivuxolimab. The J gene is TRBJ2-1, the V gene TRBV5-1; 8 nucleotides agree with TRBD1. The clonotype comes from an adult with an advanced solid tumor such as melanoma, head and neck, liver or kidney cancer. The CDR3 bases are TGCGCCAGCAGCATCCTTGGACAGGGAACGGGCTCCTACAATGAGCAGTTCTTC. Protein product: CASSILGQGTGSYNEQFF.